A selection of T cell receptor beta chains follows, all from one sample in a study of early T cells in non-severe SARS-CoV-2 infection. Each CDR3 protein is one row after TCRdb ran MiXCR on the 5' RACE reads. This sample has about 70,000 distinct CDR3 sequences, with more than 8% found just once. The sequences come from whole blood, collected at baseline. These receptors originate from an adult who was a healthcare worker with PCR-confirmed SARS-CoV-2 infection or an uninfected control (not recorded which). Both conserved end residues are part of each CDR3. Where a row states a size, it is once, few, many or the class of an expanded clone; other rows omit it.

CDR3 length: 11
clone size: -
V gene: TRBV28
J gene: TRBJ2-4
CDR3 protein: CASRGAGRPYF

CDR3 length: 16
clone size: -
V gene: TRBV20-1
J gene: TRBJ2-1
CDR3 protein: CSARDGSGRYINEQFF

CDR3 length: 14
clone size: many
V gene: TRBV4-3
J gene: TRBJ2-3
CDR3 protein: CASSQGVGTDTQYF

CDR3 length: 17
clone size: few
V gene: TRBV28
J gene: TRBJ2-1
CDR3 protein: CASSPLELAGGRSEQFF

CDR3 length: 14
clone size: -
V gene: TRBV27
J gene: TRBJ2-1
CDR3 protein: CANSIRTSHNEQFF

CDR3 length: 13
clone size: many
V gene: TRBV3-1
J gene: TRBJ1-1
CDR3 protein: CASSQLPDSEAFF

CDR3 length: 13
clone size: -
V gene: TRBV19
J gene: TRBJ1-5
CDR3 protein: CASTAMGGQPQHF

CDR3 length: 18
clone size: -
V gene: TRBV9
J gene: TRBJ2-6
CDR3 protein: CASSVLEGIGPGANVLTF

CDR3 length: 12
clone size: -
V gene: TRBV12-3/TRBV12-4
J gene: TRBJ2-7
CDR3 protein: CASSRTAYEQYF

CDR3 length: 13
clone size: many
V gene: TRBV18
J gene: TRBJ1-2
CDR3 protein: CASSPGANYGYTF

CDR3 length: 16
clone size: many
V gene: TRBV9
J gene: TRBJ2-1
CDR3 protein: CASSVAVGPPLNEQFF

CDR3 length: 15
clone size: -
V gene: TRBV11-1
J gene: TRBJ2-7
CDR3 protein: CASSSNRQGHYEQYF

CDR3 length: 16
clone size: -
V gene: TRBV6-5
J gene: TRBJ1-4
CDR3 protein: CASSHAITGGVEKLFF

CDR3 length: 15
clone size: many
V gene: TRBV6-1
J gene: TRBJ2-4
CDR3 protein: CASSPTSGRGDIQYF

CDR3 length: 15
clone size: few
V gene: TRBV10-2
J gene: TRBJ2-3
CDR3 protein: CASSESGGWADTQYF

CDR3 length: 18
clone size: many
V gene: TRBV7-6
J gene: TRBJ2-1
CDR3 protein: CASSLGLAGGPGYNEQFF

CDR3 length: 15
clone size: many
V gene: TRBV28
J gene: TRBJ1-6
CDR3 protein: CASSPAQGGRSPLHF

CDR3 length: 14
clone size: -
V gene: TRBV19
J gene: TRBJ2-1
CDR3 protein: CASSTREIYNEQFF

CDR3 length: 14
clone size: few
V gene: TRBV5-8
J gene: TRBJ2-1
CDR3 protein: CASSSVGPRDEQFF

CDR3 length: 17
clone size: few
V gene: TRBV27
J gene: TRBJ2-1
CDR3 protein: CASSPRTSGITYNEQFF